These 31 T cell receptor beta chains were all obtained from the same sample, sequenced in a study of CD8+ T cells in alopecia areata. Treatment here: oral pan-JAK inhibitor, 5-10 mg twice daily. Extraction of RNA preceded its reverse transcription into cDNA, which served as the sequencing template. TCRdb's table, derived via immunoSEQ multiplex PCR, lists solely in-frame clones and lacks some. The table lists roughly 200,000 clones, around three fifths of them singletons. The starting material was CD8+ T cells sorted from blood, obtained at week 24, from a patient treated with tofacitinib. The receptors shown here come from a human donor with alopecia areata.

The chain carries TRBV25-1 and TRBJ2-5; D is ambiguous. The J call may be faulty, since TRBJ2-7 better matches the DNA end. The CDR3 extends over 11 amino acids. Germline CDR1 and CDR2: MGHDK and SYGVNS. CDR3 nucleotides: TGTGCCAGCAGTCAGGCTTACGAGCAGTACTTC. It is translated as CASSQAYEQYF.

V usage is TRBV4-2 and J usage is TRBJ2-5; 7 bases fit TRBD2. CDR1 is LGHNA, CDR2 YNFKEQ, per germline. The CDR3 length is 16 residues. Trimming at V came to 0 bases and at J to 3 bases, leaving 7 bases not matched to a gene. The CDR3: CASSQEGYGGEETQYF. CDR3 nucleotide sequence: TGTGCCAGCAGCCAAGAAGGCTATGGGGGGGAAGAGACCCAGTACTTC.

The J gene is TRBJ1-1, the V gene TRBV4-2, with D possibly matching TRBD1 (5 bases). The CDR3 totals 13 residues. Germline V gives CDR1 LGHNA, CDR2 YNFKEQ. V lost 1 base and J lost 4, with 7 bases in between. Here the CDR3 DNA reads TGTGCCAGCAGCCAAGGGGGCAGCACTGAAGCTTTCTTT. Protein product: CASSQGGSTEAFF.

The CDR3 nucleotides read TGTGCCAGCAGCCGCAGGGGGGAGACCCAGTACTTC. Its translation is CASSRRGETQYF. V is TRBV11-3 and J is TRBJ2-5; 7 nucleotides align to TRBD1. The CDR3 sequence is 12 residues long. The V gene's germline CDR1 is SGHNT and CDR2 YENEEA. J gave up 5 bases and V 5 bases, and 2 bases lay outside the gene matches.

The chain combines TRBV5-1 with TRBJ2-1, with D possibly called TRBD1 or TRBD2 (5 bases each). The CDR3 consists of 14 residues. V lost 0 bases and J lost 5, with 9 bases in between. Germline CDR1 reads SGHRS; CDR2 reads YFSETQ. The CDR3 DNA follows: TGCGCCAGCAGCTTGGCGGGGCAAAACAATGAGCAGTTCTTC. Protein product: CASSLAGQNNEQFF. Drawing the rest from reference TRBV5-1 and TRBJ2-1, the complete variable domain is KAGVTQTPRYLIKTRGQQVTLSCSPISGHRSVSWYQQTPGQGLQFLFEYFSETQRNKGNFPGRFSGRQFSNSRSEMNVSTLELGDSALYLCASSLAGQNNEQFFGPGTRLTVL.

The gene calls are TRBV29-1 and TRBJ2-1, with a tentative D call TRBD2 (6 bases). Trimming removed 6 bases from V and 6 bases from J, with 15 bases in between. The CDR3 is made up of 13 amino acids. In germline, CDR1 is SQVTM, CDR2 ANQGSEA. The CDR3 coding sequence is TGCAGCGTGGCAGGCGGGGTGGGCAATGAGCAGTTCTTC. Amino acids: CSVAGGVGNEQFF.

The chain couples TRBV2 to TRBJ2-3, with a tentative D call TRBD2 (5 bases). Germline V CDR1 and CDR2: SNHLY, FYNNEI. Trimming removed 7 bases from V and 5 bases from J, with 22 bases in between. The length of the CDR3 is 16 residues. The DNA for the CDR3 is TGTGCCAGCATCGACCCCACAGAGGGCCAGCAAGATACGCAGTATTTT. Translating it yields CASIDPTEGQQDTQYF.

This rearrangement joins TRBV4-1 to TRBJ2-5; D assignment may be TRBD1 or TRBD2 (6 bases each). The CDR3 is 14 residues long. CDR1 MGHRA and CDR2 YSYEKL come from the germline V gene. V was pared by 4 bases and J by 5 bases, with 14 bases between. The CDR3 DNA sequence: TGCGCCAGCAGCCCCCGACGGGGGCAGGAGACCCAGTACTTC. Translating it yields CASSPRRGQETQYF.

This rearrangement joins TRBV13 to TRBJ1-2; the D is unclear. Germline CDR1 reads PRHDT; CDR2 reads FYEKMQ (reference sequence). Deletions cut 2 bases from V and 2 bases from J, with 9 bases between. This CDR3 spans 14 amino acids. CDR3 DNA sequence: TGTGCCAGCAGCTTAAACACAGCAAACTATGGCTACACCTTC. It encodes CASSLNTANYGYTF.

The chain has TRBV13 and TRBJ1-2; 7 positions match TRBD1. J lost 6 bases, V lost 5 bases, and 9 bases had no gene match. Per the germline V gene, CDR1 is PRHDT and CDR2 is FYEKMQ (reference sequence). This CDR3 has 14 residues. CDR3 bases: TGTGCCAGCAGCCACCAGAGACAGGGTGATGGCTACACCTTC. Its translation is CASSHQRQGDGYTF.

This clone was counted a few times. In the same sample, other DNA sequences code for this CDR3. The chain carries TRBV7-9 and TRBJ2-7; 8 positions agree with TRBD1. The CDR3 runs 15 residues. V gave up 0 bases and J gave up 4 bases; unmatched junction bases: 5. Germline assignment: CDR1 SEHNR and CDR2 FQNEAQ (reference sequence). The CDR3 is CASSLARTGSYEQYF. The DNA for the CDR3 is TGTGCCAGCAGCTTAGCTCGGACAGGGTCGTACGAGCAGTACTTC.

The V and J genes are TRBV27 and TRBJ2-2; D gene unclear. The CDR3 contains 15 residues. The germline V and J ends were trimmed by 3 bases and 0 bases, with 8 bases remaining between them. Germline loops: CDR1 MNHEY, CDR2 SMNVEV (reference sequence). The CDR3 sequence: CASSFFRTNTGELFF. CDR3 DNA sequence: TGTGCCAGCAGTTTTTTCAGGACGAACACCGGGGAGCTGTTTTTT.

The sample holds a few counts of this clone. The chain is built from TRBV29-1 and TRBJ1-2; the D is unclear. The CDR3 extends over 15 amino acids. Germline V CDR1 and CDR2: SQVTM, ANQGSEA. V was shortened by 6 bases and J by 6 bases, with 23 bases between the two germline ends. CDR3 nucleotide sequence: TGCAGCGTCCCCGGGCCAGAGCGTCCCAGTAATGGCTACACCTTC. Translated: CSVPGPERPSNGYTF.

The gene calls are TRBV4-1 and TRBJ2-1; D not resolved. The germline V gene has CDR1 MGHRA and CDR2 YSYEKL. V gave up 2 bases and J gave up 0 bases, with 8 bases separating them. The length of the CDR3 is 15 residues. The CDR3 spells CASSQRRSSYNEQFF. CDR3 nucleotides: TGCGCCAGCAGCCAACGCCGGAGCTCCTACAATGAGCAGTTCTTC.

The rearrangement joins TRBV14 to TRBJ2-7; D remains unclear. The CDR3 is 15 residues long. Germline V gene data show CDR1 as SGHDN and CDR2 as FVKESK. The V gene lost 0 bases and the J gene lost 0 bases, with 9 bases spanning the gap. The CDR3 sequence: CASSQDAAHSYEQYF. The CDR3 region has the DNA TGTGCCAGCAGCCAAGATGCGGCACACTCCTACGAGCAGTACTTC.

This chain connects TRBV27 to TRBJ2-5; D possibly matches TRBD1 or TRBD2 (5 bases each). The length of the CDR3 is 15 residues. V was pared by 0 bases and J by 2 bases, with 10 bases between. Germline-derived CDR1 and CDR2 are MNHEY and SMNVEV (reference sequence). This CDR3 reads CASSLSGTPQETQYF. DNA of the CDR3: TGTGCCAGCAGTTTATCTGGGACCCCACAAGAGACCCAGTACTTC.

The CDR3 DNA is TGTGCCAGCAGCTTCTCGGAGAAGGCGGAGGAGACCCAGTACTTC. Translation: CASSFSEKAEETQYF. The rearrangement uses TRBV7-9 and TRBJ2-5; D is uncertain. From germline, CDR1 is SEHNR and CDR2 FQNEAQ (reference sequence). This CDR3 contains 15 residues. Deletions cut 3 bases from V and 5 bases from J, with 16 bases between.

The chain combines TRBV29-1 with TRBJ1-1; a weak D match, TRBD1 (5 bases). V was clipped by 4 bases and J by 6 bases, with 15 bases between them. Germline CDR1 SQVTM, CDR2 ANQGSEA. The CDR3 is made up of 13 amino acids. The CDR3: CSVVWGSEAEAFF. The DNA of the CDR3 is TGCAGCGTTGTGTGGGGGTCGGAGGCTGAAGCTTTCTTT. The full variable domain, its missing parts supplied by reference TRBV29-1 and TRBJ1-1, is SAVISQKPSRDICQRGTSLTIQCQVDSQVTMMFWYRQQPGQSLTLIATANQGSEATYESGFVIDKFPISRPNLTFSTLTVSNMSPEDSSIYLCSVVWGSEAEAFFGQGTRLTVV.

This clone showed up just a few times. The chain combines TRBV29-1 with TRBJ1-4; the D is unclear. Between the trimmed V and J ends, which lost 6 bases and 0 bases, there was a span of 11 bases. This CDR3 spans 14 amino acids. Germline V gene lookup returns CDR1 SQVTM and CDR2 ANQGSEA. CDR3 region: CSVSTGATNEKLFF. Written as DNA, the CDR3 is TGCAGCGTCTCGACTGGTGCAACTAATGAAAAACTGTTTTTT.

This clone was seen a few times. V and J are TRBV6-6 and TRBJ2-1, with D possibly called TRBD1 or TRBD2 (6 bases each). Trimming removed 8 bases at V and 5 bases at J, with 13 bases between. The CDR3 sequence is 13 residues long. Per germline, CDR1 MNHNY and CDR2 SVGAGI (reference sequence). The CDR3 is CASGRGPDNEQFF. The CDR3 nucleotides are TGTGCCAGCGGCCGGGGGCCCGACAATGAGCAGTTCTTC.

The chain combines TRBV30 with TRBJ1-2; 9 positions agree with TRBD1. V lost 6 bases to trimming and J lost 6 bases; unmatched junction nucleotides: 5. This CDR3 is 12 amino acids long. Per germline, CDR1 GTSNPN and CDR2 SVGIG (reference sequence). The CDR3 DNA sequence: TGTGCCTGCACAGGGGGCTCGGATGGCTACACCTTC. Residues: CACTGGSDGYTF.

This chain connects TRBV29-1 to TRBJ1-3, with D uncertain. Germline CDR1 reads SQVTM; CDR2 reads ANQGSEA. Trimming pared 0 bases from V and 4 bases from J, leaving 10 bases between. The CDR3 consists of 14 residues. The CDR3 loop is CSVEDHVSGNTIYF. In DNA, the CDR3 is TGCAGCGTTGAAGATCACGTCTCCGGAAACACCATATATTTT. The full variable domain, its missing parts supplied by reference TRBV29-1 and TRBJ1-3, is SAVISQKPSRDICQRGTSLTIQCQVDSQVTMMFWYRQQPGQSLTLIATANQGSEATYESGFVIDKFPISRPNLTFSTLTVSNMSPEDSSIYLCSVEDHVSGNTIYFGEGSWLTVV.

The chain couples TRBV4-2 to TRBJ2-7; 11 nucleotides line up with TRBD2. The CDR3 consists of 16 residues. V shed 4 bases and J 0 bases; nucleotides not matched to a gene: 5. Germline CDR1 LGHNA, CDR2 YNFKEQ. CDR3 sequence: CASSPRLAGSSYEQYF. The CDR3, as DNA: TGTGCCAGCAGCCCCCGACTAGCGGGGAGCTCCTACGAGCAGTACTTC.

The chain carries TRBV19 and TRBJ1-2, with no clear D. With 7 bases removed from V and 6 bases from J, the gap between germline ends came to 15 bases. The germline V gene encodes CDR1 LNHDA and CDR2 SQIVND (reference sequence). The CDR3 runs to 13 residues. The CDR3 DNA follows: TGTGCCAGTACCCCCGCGGGCGCCCATGGCTACACCTTC. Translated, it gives CASTPAGAHGYTF.

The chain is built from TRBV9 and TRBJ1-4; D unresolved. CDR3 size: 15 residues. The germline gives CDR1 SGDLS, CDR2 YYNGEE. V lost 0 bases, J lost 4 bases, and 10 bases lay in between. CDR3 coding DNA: TGTGCCAGCAGCGTAGAGAGCAGATTTAATGAAAAACTGTTTTTT. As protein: CASSVESRFNEKLFF.

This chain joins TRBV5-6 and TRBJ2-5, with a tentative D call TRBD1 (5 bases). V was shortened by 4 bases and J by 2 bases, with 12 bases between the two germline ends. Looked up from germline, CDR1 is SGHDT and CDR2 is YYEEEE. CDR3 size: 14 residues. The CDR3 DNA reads TGTGCCAGCAGCCTACAGGCATCTCAAGAGACCCAGTACTTC. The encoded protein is CASSLQASQETQYF. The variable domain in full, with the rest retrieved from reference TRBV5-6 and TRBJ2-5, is DAGVTQSPTHLIKTRGQQVTLRCSPKSGHDTVSWYQQALGQGPQFIFQYYEEEERQRGNFPDRFSGHQFPNYSSELNVNALLLGDSALYLCASSLQASQETQYFGPGTRLLVL.

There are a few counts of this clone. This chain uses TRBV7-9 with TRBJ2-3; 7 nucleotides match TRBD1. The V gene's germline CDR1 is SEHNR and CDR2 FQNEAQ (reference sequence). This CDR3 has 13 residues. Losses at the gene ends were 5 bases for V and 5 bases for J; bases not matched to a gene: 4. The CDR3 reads CASSQRTGDTQYF. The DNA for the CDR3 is TGTGCCAGCAGCCAACGGACAGGAGATACGCAGTATTTT.

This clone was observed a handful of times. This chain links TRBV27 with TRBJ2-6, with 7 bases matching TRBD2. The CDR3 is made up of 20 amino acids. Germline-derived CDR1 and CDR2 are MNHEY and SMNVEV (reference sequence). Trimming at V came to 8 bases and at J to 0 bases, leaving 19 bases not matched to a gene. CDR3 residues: CASLASFRDYMGSGANVLTF. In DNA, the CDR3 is TGTGCCAGCCTTGCGAGTTTCCGGGACTACATGGGCTCTGGGGCCAACGTCCTGACTTTC.

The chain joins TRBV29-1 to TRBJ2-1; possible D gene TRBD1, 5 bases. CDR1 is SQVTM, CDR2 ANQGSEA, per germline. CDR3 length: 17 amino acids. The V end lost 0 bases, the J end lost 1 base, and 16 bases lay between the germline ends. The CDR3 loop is CSVEDSRRVTSYNEQFF. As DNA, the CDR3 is TGCAGCGTTGAAGATTCTCGCAGGGTGACGTCCTACAATGAGCAGTTCTTC.

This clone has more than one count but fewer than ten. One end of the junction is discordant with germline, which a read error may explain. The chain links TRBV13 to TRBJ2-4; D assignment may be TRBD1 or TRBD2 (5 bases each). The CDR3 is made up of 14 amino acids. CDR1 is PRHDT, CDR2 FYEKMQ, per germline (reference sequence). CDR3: CAISLGPDRDIQYF. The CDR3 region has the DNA TGTGCCATCAGCTTGGGACCGGACCGAGACATTCAGTACTTC.

The chain's CDR3 is CASSELYPGAGGYTF. In nucleotides, the CDR3 is TGTGCCAGCAGTGAACTCTATCCGGGGGCGGGAGGCTACACCTTC. The chain joins TRBV6-1 to TRBJ1-2; D perhaps matches TRBD1 (6 bases). Germline loops: CDR1 MNHNS, CDR2 SASEGT. The V and J ends lost 2 bases and 8 bases respectively, with 18 bases between them. CDR3 length equals 15 residues.